The 26 T cell receptor beta chains below all came from one sample that was sequenced in a study of cytomegalovirus exposure and HLA in healthy donors. PCR employed 60 Vbeta and 13 Jbeta primers. Profiling relied on immunoSEQ multiplex PCR, and the TCRdb table lists in-frame clones only, not all of them. The data hold about 160,000 clones, with about 80% observed a single time. Sequencing used PBMCs. Receptors were obtained from a man between 18 and 35 years old in good health and CMV-seropositive.

V and J are TRBV6-6 and TRBJ2-1; D ambiguous. Trimming took 10 bases from V and 4 from J, leaving 17 bases between them. CDR1 and CDR2 from the germline V gene are MNHNY and SVGAGI (reference sequence). CDR3 size: 14 residues. The CDR3 bases are TGTGCCACCGGAACGGGTCCCGCTTACAATGAGCAGTTCTTC. It codes for CATGTGPAYNEQFF.

This chain links TRBV9 with TRBJ1-3; the D gene is possibly TRBD1 (6 bases). CDR1 is SGDLS, CDR2 YYNGEE, per germline. The V and J ends lost 4 bases and 4 bases respectively, with 18 bases between them. The CDR3 extends over 16 amino acids. The CDR3 DNA reads TGTGCCAGCAGCCCCGAAGGTGTCAGGGGAGGAAACACCATATATTTT. It yields the protein CASSPEGVRGGNTIYF.

The V and J genes are TRBV4-2 and TRBJ2-6; tentatively, D is TRBD1 (6 bases). CDR3 size: 16 residues. The germline V gene has CDR1 LGHNA and CDR2 YNFKEQ. The V end lost 0 bases, the J end lost 2 bases, and 8 bases lay between the germline ends. As DNA, the CDR3 is TGTGCCAGCAGCCAAGAACAGGGAGCTGGGGCCAACGTCCTGACTTTC. Its protein product is CASSQEQGAGANVLTF.

This clone was seen a few times. V is TRBV28 and J is TRBJ2-2; 10 positions agree with TRBD1. The length of the CDR3 is 15 residues. CDR1 is MDHEN and CDR2 is SYDVKM in the germline V gene. After removal of 7 bases from V and 3 bases from J, the junction contained 5 bases not matched to a gene. CDR3 nucleotides: TGTGCCAGCACCCGACAGGGGGCTGACACCGGGGAGCTGTTTTTT. Protein product: CASTRQGADTGELFF.

The chain carries TRBV9 and TRBJ2-7; TRBD1 matches 7 bases. CDR1 is SGDLS, CDR2 YYNGEE, per germline. The CDR3 is made up of 14 amino acids. The J segment lost 1 base and the V segment lost 4 bases, leaving 5 bases of the junction unmatched. CDR3 sequence: CASSPTGSSYEQYF. Here the CDR3 DNA reads TGTGCCAGCAGCCCGACAGGGTCGTCCTACGAGCAGTACTTC.

The chain carries TRBV9 and TRBJ1-1; possible D gene TRBD1, 6 bases. This CDR3 is built from 18 residues. V was shortened by 2 bases and J by 4 bases, with 24 bases between the two germline ends. Germline loops: CDR1 SGDLS, CDR2 YYNGEE. The CDR3 protein is CASSVFPRPGGVRTEAFF. In DNA, the CDR3 is TGTGCCAGCAGCGTCTTTCCCCGCCCTGGGGGCGTTCGCACTGAAGCTTTCTTT.

The chain couples TRBV7-9 to TRBJ2-7; 10 bases fit TRBD1. The CDR3 runs to 15 residues. Trimming cost V 2 bases and J 5 bases; bases outside gene matches: 6. The V gene's germline CDR1 is SEHNR and CDR2 FQNEAQ (reference sequence). This chain's CDR3 is CASSLIGTGVNEQYF. CDR3 sequence (DNA): TGTGCCAGCAGCTTAATTGGGACAGGGGTCAACGAGCAGTACTTC.

The CDR3 DNA sequence: TGCGCCAGCATCACGGGGGAACATTCACCCCTCCACTTT. It encodes CASITGEHSPLHF. The chain links TRBV4-1 to TRBJ1-6, with TRBD1 as a possible D gene (5 bases). Germline values: CDR1 MGHRA, CDR2 YSYEKL. CDR3 size: 13 residues. V shed 7 bases and J shed 8 bases, with 12 bases lying between them.

V gene TRBV5-1 combines with J gene TRBJ2-4; possible D gene TRBD2, 6 bases. The CDR3 length is 12 residues. CDR1 is SGHRS and CDR2 is YFSETQ in the germline V gene. Trimming removed 0 bases from V and 8 bases from J, with 6 bases in between. The CDR3 sequence: CASSLGGDIQYF. The CDR3, as DNA: TGCGCCAGCAGCTTGGGGGGGGACATTCAGTACTTC.

The genes are TRBV7-3 and TRBJ1-1, with TRBD1 matching over 7 bases. V shed 5 bases, J shed 4 bases, and the junction held 7 bases outside the gene matches. The CDR3 spans 14 residues. CDR1 SGHTA and CDR2 FQGTGA come from the germline V gene. CDR3 DNA: TGTGCCAGCAGCCCGAGACAGGGTGTCACTGAAGCTTTCTTT. Translating gives CASSPRQGVTEAFF.

The chain links TRBV7-9 to TRBJ1-3; the D is unclear. The CDR3 consists of 14 residues. V lost 5 bases, J lost 0 bases, and 8 bases lay in between. Germline loops: CDR1 SEHNR, CDR2 FQNEAQ (reference sequence). The CDR3, as DNA: TGTGCCAGCAGCATGTACAGCTCTGGAAACACCATATATTTT. This sequence encodes CASSMYSSGNTIYF.

The chain carries TRBV27 and TRBJ2-4, with 8 bases aligning to TRBD2. This CDR3 is 17 amino acids long. CDR1 is MNHEY, CDR2 SMNVEV, per germline (reference sequence). Trimming took 5 bases from V and 1 from J; bases not matched to a gene: 10. The CDR3 DNA follows: TGTGCCAGCAGTCCGCCCCGGGGGGGATGGGCCAAAAACATTCAGTACTTC. It encodes CASSPPRGGWAKNIQYF.

The rearrangement joins TRBV4-1 to TRBJ1-2, with D hard to call. The germline V gene has CDR1 MGHRA and CDR2 YSYEKL. This CDR3 is 13 amino acids long. Trimming took 6 bases from V and 0 from J, leaving 8 bases between them. The DNA of the CDR3 is TGCGCCAGCAGTGAGACAACTAACTATGGCTACACCTTC. This codes for CASSETTNYGYTF.

The rearrangement links TRBV5-1 to TRBJ2-3; a weak D match, TRBD2 (7 bases). Between the trimmed V and J ends, which lost 0 bases and 7 bases, there was a span of 15 bases. Per germline, CDR1 SGHRS and CDR2 YFSETQ. CDR3 size: 15 residues. The CDR3 DNA follows: TGCGCCAGCAGCTTGGTGGGGGGGGCCTCGAATACGCAGTATTTT. This gives the protein CASSLVGGASNTQYF.

The chain has TRBV4-1 and TRBJ2-7; TRBD1 might be the D (9 bases). In germline, CDR1 is MGHRA, CDR2 YSYEKL. CDR3 length equals 15 residues. V lost 4 bases to trimming and J lost 3 bases, with 16 bases between them. The CDR3, as DNA: TGCGCCAGCAGCCCGGGAGGGACAGGGATCTACGAGCAGTACTTC. Translating it yields CASSPGGTGIYEQYF.

The chain has TRBV19 and TRBJ2-2; 9 bases line up with TRBD1. CDR1 LNHDA and CDR2 SQIVND come from the germline V gene (reference sequence). CDR3 size: 17 residues. The trim removed 9 bases at V and 0 bases at J, leaving 11 bases unmatched. The CDR3 sequence is CARGGQGRGANTGELFF. The CDR3 DNA is TGTGCCAGGGGGGGACAGGGAAGGGGAGCGAACACCGGGGAGCTGTTTTTT.

The chain links TRBV19 to TRBJ2-7; tentatively, D is TRBD2 (5 bases). CDR1 and CDR2 from the germline V gene are LNHDA and SQIVND (reference sequence). Deletions cut 3 bases from V and 4 bases from J, with 16 bases between. This CDR3 contains 15 residues. The CDR3 coding sequence is TGTGCCAGTAGTATCCAAGGCGTAGCGTGGTACGAGCAGTACTTC. As protein: CASSIQGVAWYEQYF.

This clone was picked up one time. V is TRBV10-3 and J is TRBJ2-3, with D maybe TRBD1 (5 bases). The germline gives CDR1 ENHRY, CDR2 SYGVKD. V dropped 4 bases and J dropped 3 bases, with 14 bases sitting between them. This CDR3 comprises 15 residues. The CDR3 coding sequence is TGTGCCATCAGTGCTCCAGGGATAGGGACAGATACGCAGTATTTT. Its translation: CAISAPGIGTDTQYF.

The chain carries TRBV19 and TRBJ2-1; D perhaps matches TRBD1 (5 bases). CDR1 and CDR2 (germline): LNHDA, SQIVND (reference sequence). The CDR3 is 12 amino acids. Deletions cut 3 bases from V and 9 bases from J, with 9 bases between. Here the CDR3 reads CASSISGSEQFF. The CDR3 nucleotides read TGTGCCAGTAGTATCTCAGGGTCTGAGCAGTTCTTC.

This CDR3 reads CSVEDGGDSGRAYNEQFF. The CDR3 DNA reads TGCAGCGTTGAAGATGGAGGGGATAGCGGGAGGGCCTACAATGAGCAGTTCTTC. The chain employs TRBV29-1 and TRBJ2-1; 11 nucleotides match TRBD2. Looked up from germline, CDR1 is SQVTM and CDR2 is ANQGSEA. V shed 0 bases, J shed 2 bases, and the junction held 9 bases outside the gene matches. The CDR3 contains 18 residues.

The chain carries TRBV27 and TRBJ1-2; D call uncertain. The CDR3 loop spans 13 amino acids. Germline V lookup: CDR1 MNHEY, CDR2 SMNVEV (reference sequence). V was trimmed by 2 bases and J by 3 bases, leaving 7 bases between them. CDR3 coding DNA: TGTGCCAGCAGTTTAGACGGGTACTATGGCTACACCTTC. This encodes CASSLDGYYGYTF.

In this sample, this clone turned up once. The chain recombines TRBV6-4 with TRBJ2-2; the match to TRBD1 covers 10 bases. Trimming at V came to 6 bases and at J to 6 bases, leaving 4 bases not matched to a gene. CDR1 and CDR2 from the germline V gene are MRHNA and SNTAGT. The CDR3 length is 14 residues. Written as DNA, the CDR3 is TGTGCCAGCAGCGGGACAGGGGCGTCCGGGGAGCTGTTTTTT. Residues: CASSGTGASGELFF.

This chain joins TRBV27 and TRBJ2-7, with 7 bases aligning to TRBD2. Germline V gene data show CDR1 as MNHEY and CDR2 as SMNVEV (reference sequence). The CDR3 is 16 amino acids. The ends lost 2 bases at V and 1 base at J; junction bases unmatched: 8. CDR3 region: CASSLVGGAGSYEQYF. CDR3 coding DNA: TGTGCCAGCAGTTTAGTGGGGGGAGCGGGGTCCTACGAGCAGTACTTC.

The V call is TRBV7-9, the J call TRBJ1-1, with 9 positions matching TRBD1. CDR1 is SEHNR, CDR2 FQNEAQ, per germline (reference sequence). The CDR3 spans 16 residues. Germline trimming cut 3 bases from V and 5 bases from J; bases unmatched to any gene: 10. CDR3 DNA sequence: TGTGCCAGCAGCTTGACCCCCGTGGACAGGGGAACTGAAGCTTTCTTT. It is translated as CASSLTPVDRGTEAFF.

This chain's CDR3 is CASSPPPGLEAFF. The CDR3 region has the DNA TGTGCCAGCTCACCACCACCGGGACTTGAAGCTTTCTTT. The rearrangement uses TRBV18 and TRBJ1-1; D may be TRBD1 (5 bases). Germline V gene data show CDR1 as KGHSH and CDR2 as LQKENI. V shed 0 bases and J shed 7 bases, with 9 bases lying between them. The CDR3 is 13 residues long.

This chain joins TRBV28 and TRBJ1-5, with unresolved D. Germline V gives CDR1 MDHEN, CDR2 SYDVKM. CDR3 length: 16 residues. V was clipped by 2 bases and J by 7 bases, with 18 bases between them. DNA of the CDR3: TGTGCCAGCAGTTTACCCCGGCGGCTTTTAGCCCAGCCCCAGCATTTT. This gives the protein CASSLPRRLLAQPQHF. The full variable domain, completed using reference TRBV28 and TRBJ1-5, is DVKVTQSSRYLVKRTGEKVFLECVQDMDHENMFWYRQDPGLGLRLIYFSYDVKMKEKGDIPEGYSVSREKKERFSLILESASTNQTSMYLCASSLPRRLLAQPQHFGDGTRLSIL.